This TCR beta chain was sequenced during a study of response to subunit inactivated influenza vaccine. Each CDR3 protein is one row after TCRdb ran MiXCR on the RT-PCR reads. This sample has about 650,000 distinct CDR3 sequences; approximately 14% occur once, and the top ten carry roughly 12%. The junction had 11 bases not matched to a gene; V was cut back by 4 bases and J by 9 bases. This CDR3 has 14 residues. The germline V gene encodes CDR1 SGHRS and CDR2 YFSETQ. Broader study findings: With each seasonal influenza vaccination, the authors suggested, few new T cells are recruited.

This clonotype was detected a few times. Its antigen is still unknown. V is TRBV5-1 and J is TRBJ1-1, with 8 positions matching TRBD1. The sequence came from a man in his forties or fifties who received an inactivated influenza vaccine. Sequenced here: PBMCs from blood, sampled 11 to 12 days after vaccination. CDR3 nucleotides: TGCGCCAGCAGCCCACGGCTGGACAGGGCTCAAGCTTTCTTT. This translates into CASSPRLDRAQAFF. The full variable domain, with the rest looked up from reference TRBV5-1 and TRBJ1-1, is KAGVTQTPRYLIKTRGQQVTLSCSPISGHRSVSWYQQTPGQGLQFLFEYFSETQRNKGNFPGRFSGRQFSNSRSEMNVSTLELGDSALYLCASSPRLDRAQAFFGQGTRLTVV.